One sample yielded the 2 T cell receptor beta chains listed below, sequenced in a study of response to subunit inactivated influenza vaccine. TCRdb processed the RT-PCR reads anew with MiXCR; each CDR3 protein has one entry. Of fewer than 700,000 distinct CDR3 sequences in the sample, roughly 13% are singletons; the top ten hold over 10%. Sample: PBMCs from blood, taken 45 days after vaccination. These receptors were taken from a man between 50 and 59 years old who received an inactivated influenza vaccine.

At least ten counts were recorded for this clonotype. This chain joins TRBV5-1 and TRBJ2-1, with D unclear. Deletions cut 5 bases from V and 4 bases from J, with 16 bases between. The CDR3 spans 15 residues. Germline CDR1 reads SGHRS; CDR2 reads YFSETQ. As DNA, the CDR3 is TGCGCCAGCAGTCTGGCCCAGGCGGCGTACAATGAGCAGTTCTTC. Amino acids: CASSLAQAAYNEQFF.

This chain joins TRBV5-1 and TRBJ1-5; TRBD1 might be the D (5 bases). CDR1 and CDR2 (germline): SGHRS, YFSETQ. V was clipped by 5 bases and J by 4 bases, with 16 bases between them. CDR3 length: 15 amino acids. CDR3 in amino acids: CASSSNPGGNQPQHF. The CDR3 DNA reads TGCGCCAGCAGTTCAAATCCTGGGGGAAATCAGCCCCAGCATTTT.